This T cell receptor (beta chain) originates from a study of T cell responses to AZD1222 COVID-19 vaccine (TCRdb year 2021). Study-wide context: A total of 230 to 250 trial participants underwent TCR sequencing, of whom about 200 had received two doses of AZD1222 and around 25 had received two doses of the MenACWY control vaccine. Enrollment into the trials was organized by age into subgroups of 18-55, 56-69 and 70-plus years, and those subgroups contained about 150, 27 and 61 TCR-sequenced participants, respectively.

Overall study outcomes, separate from this receptor: Reportedly, almost half of the unique spike-specific TCRs recognized epitopes lying outside the regions that are mutated in the B.1.351 and B.1.1.7 variants. Because no day 14 peak-response samples were available, the repertoires could be characterized only after the peak T cell response. In the small 56-69-year group, the increase in depth fell short of significance, most likely because of low power. Vaccine-associated CD4 TCRs spanned the whole spike protein, with dominant responses in regions 160-218 and 743-854. After two AZD1222 doses, both the breadth and the depth of spike-specific TCRs were significantly higher than at day 0 and than in MenACWY recipients. Participants were mostly white British and included more females than males, and it was suggested by the authors that clonal diversity may have been underestimated. Conclusions about previously exposed vaccinees are limited, since just 5 to 7 AZD1222 recipients were seropositive for SARS-CoV-2 at baseline.

Concerning this clone: Its specific antigen is unknown. Base qualities are missing; no much larger clone stands one base away.

The CDR3 regions of human TCRbeta chains were analyzed by immunosequencing. Turning to the authors' computational methods: Repertoire TCRs were matched against a reference library of SARS-CoV-2-specific TCRs generated with the MIRA antigen-specificity platform. Breadth was defined as the fraction of unique TCRs that were SARS-CoV-2-associated, and depth was defined as the fraction of total T cells that were SARS-CoV-2-associated. Using the MIRA data, each spike-specific TCR was mapped to the spike region that the TCR reacts to and placed in a CD4 or CD8 class. Log10-transformed breadth and depth values were compared by one-way ANOVA with Sidak's multiple comparisons tests. TCRdb carries this immuneACCESS record with in-frame sequences only. Its versions omit some clonotypes, under half of them owing to an unresolved V gene in the studies checked, with the rest unexplained. V and J calls and clone size follow that table, whereas D and trimming were derived from the DNA. Here the sample has roughly 54,000 clones; 89% occur a single time. The ten largest clonotypes hold roughly 14% of the sample.

The sample's time point label, decoded: about 28 days (+/-7) after the second vaccine dose. AZD1222 recipients with second doses at about 4 weeks or about 12 weeks were pooled, because spike-specific TCR depth and breadth did not differ between schedules. Vaccinee samples were obtained from the UK trials COV001 and COV002, which included a single-blind randomized controlled phase 2/3 trial of AZD1222 (ChAdOx1 nCoV-19) in healthy adults. For TCRbeta chain sequencing, PBMC samples from trial participants were taken at day 0 and at day 28 after the second dose. This receptor was obtained from an adult who received the AZD1222 COVID-19 vaccine. The specimen comprised peripheral blood, sampled 28 days after the second AZD1222 dose.

CDR3 protein: CASSYRGVDNQPQHF. The DNA is TGTGCCAGCAGTTACAGAGGGGTTGACAATCAGCCCCAGCATTTT. Recombination linked TRBV6-2 or TRBV6-3 to TRBJ1-5; the D segment could be TRBD1, given 5 matching bases. Inclusive of the bounding cysteine and phenylalanine, the CDR3 is 15 residues long. The CDR3 DNA has 45 bases and is translated from base 1. The germline V gene provides CDR1 MNHEY and CDR2 SVGEGT. Trimming at the junction amounts to 2 bases on V and 3 bases on J, and the germline ends lie 11 bases apart.